The rows below give T cell receptor beta chains drawn from one sample of a study of blood T cell repertoires in COVID-19. The assay was immunoSEQ multiplex PCR, and TCRdb's table has in-frame clones only and misses some. This table holds about 180,000 clones, roughly 87% found once. The source material was peripheral blood. These receptors were taken from a woman in her 70s with acute or convalescent COVID-19. Each CDR3 is given without its conserved first and last residue.

V,CDR3
TRBV14,ASSQGLAGGRGTQY
TRBV10-3,ATRLGQGNQPQH
TRBV6-4,ASSAGSGLEAF
TRBV7-2,ASSKGQRVAEQY
TRBV25-1,ASSEYLSTAVV
TRBV2,ASMDRGTSNQPQH
TRBV19,ASNPSRGAYGYT
TRBV6-2/TRBV6-3,ASSPSAESSYNEQF
TRBV5-6,ASSARDRGTEAF
TRBV12-3/TRBV12-4,ASRTSGTDTQY
TRBV5-1,ASSPRQDRNTEAF
TRBV28,ASSLIAGAGANVLT
TRBV11-2,ASSSWTSGSNNEQF
TRBV18,ASEGGINTEAF
TRBV5-5,ASSWGVNTEAF
TRBV29-1,SVQKGDEKLF
TRBV21-1,ASSPGTASTDTQY
TRBV6-5,ASIRLAGGYNEQF
TRBV6-2/TRBV6-3,ASSYPDRPGSPQH
TRBV9,ASSVDNSGNTIY
TRBV30,AWRGTGFGDSPLH
TRBV27,ASRLAGGNTGELF
TRBV29-1,SATHRGGYT
TRBV30,AWSVFSGGWQETQY
TRBV28,ASSLWASGRLGELF
TRBV7-7,ASSPRLAGSRTGELF
TRBV3-1/TRBV3-2,ASSPQYIVLAGDETQY
TRBV4-2,ASSQDQGRGRANYGYT
TRBV19,ASSIPGASGTYEQY
TRBV6-6,ASSRSRDSGSSDTQY
TRBV18,ASSQEMNTEAF
TRBV7-2,ASSFDRGLHEQY
TRBV6-6,ASSSGQGPYEQY
TRBV6-5,ASSRRGSRDTQY
TRBV7-9,ASSLGGLNQPQH
TRBV3-1/TRBV3-2,ASSPGDEQF
TRBV9,ASSRGGNSGNTIY
TRBV5-1,ASSTRQGGLGEQY
TRBV6-1,ASSELGQGNYEQY
TRBV2,ASSEETALSQPQH
TRBV7-2,ASSADGLMNIQY
TRBV3-1/TRBV3-2,ASSQGQGYGYT
TRBV28,ASSFPRIREGNTDTQY
TRBV6-5,ASSYTDRDSPLH
TRBV2,ASSKGQANQPQH